This T cell receptor beta chain was captured in a study of T cell therapy after organ transplantation. Sequencing was performed with immunoSEQ multiplex PCR; in TCRdb, only in-frame clones are kept and a portion is missing. The sample holds approximately 52,000 clones, approximately 94% seen once. As concerns this clone: Its cognate antigen is unknown.

CDR1 and CDR2 from the germline V gene are SGHAT and FQNNGV. The V end lost 3 bases, the J end lost 0 bases, and 12 bases lay between the germline ends. This CDR3 spans 15 amino acids. The sample here was CD8+ T cells from blood, taken before autologous CMV-specific T cell therapy. The origin of this receptor is a human patient who had received a solid organ transplant and had CMV disease. This rearrangement joins TRBV11-2 to TRBJ2-7, with a tentative D call TRBD1 (5 bases). CDR3: CASSLRQGGSYEQYF. The CDR3 bases are TGTGCCAGCAGCTTGCGGCAGGGTGGCTCCTACGAGCAGTACTTC.